Each of the 14 T cell receptor beta chains below was sequenced from the same sample in a study of sequential checkpoint blockade in melanoma. Clones were read by immunoSEQ multiplex PCR, and TCRdb kept only the in-frame ones, dropping some. The data contain roughly 7,200 clones, roughly 27% of them singletons. Treatment defined: randomized to nivolumab then ipilimumab (arm A) or the reverse (arm B). The source was tumor tissue (inferred from file names), collected from a patient given nivolumab and ipilimumab in sequence. All receptors derive from a human donor with melanoma.

The chain has TRBV29-1 and TRBJ1-3; D gene uncertain. The CDR3 is 12 amino acids. CDR1 SQVTM and CDR2 ANQGSEA come from the germline V gene. Trimming pared 4 bases from V and 3 bases from J, leaving 7 bases between. The CDR3 region has the DNA TGCAGCGTTGGGGCCTATGGAAACACCATATATTTT. The encoded protein is CSVGAYGNTIYF. The variable domain in full, completed from reference TRBV29-1 and TRBJ1-3, reads SAVISQKPSRDICQRGTSLTIQCQVDSQVTMMFWYRQQPGQSLTLIATANQGSEATYESGFVIDKFPISRPNLTFSTLTVSNMSPEDSSIYLCSVGAYGNTIYFGEGSWLTVV.

The chain couples TRBV10-2 to TRBJ1-2; 9 bases fit TRBD1. The CDR3 length is 14 residues. Germline V lookup: CDR1 WSHSY, CDR2 SAAADI. The V gene end was trimmed by 6 bases and the J gene end by 6 bases; junction bases not matched to a gene: 8. The CDR3 here is CASRDSGTGNGYTF. CDR3 coding DNA: TGCGCCAGCAGAGATTCCGGGACAGGGAATGGCTACACCTTC.

The chain carries TRBV6-8 and TRBJ2-3; D perhaps matches TRBD2 (5 bases). CDR1 is MNHGY, CDR2 SAAAGT, per germline. The CDR3 spans 15 residues. Deletions cut 4 bases from V and 4 bases from J, with 15 bases between. This chain's CDR3 is CASSSSDPGADTQYF. The CDR3 DNA follows: TGTGCCAGCAGTTCCTCGGACCCCGGGGCAGATACGCAGTATTTT.

This clone has just a few counts. The genes are TRBV7-1 and TRBJ2-7; D gene ambiguous. TRBV7-1 is an ORF, and what it does is uncertain. The CDR3 has 13 amino acids. The V end was cut by 4 bases, the J end by 5 bases, with 12 bases between. The CDR3 loop reads CASSFPLIHEQYF. DNA of the CDR3: TGTGCCAGCAGCTTTCCCTTGATCCACGAGCAGTACTTC.

The table lists this clone with a few counts. The chain combines TRBV6-8 with TRBJ2-6, with 8 bases identical to TRBD2. CDR1 MNHGY and CDR2 SAAAGT come from the germline V gene. The ends lost 4 bases at V and 0 bases at J; junction bases unmatched: 8. This CDR3 has 18 residues. DNA for the CDR3: TGTGCCAGCAGTTTCCGACTAGCGATTAACTCTGGGGCCAACGTCCTGACTTTC. This encodes CASSFRLAINSGANVLTF.

This clone has only a few counts. The CDR3 spells CASSVAVGSTEAFF. In nucleotides, the CDR3 is TGTGCCAGCAGCGTAGCGGTGGGGTCCACTGAAGCTTTCTTT. This chain joins TRBV9 and TRBJ1-1; no clear D. This CDR3 has 14 residues. V dropped 0 bases and J dropped 4 bases, with 10 bases sitting between them. CDR1 and CDR2 (germline): SGDLS, YYNGEE.

This clone has only a few counts. The rearrangement uses TRBV9 and TRBJ2-1; TRBD2 aligns across 11 bases. This CDR3 has 15 residues. The germline V gene encodes CDR1 SGDLS and CDR2 YYNGEE. V was clipped by 2 bases and J by 5 bases; unmatched bases: 3. The CDR3 DNA follows: TGTGCCAGCAGCGTGGGACTAGCGGCGAACAATGAGCAGTTCTTC. Its translation: CASSVGLAANNEQFF.

The chain recombines TRBV18 with TRBJ1-1; D remains ambiguous. V was clipped by 0 bases and J by 5 bases, with 13 bases between them. Germline-derived CDR1 and CDR2 are KGHSH and LQKENI. The CDR3 totals 15 residues. This chain's CDR3 is CASSPPTGWKTEAFF. CDR3 coding DNA: TGTGCCAGCTCACCACCGACGGGGTGGAAGACTGAAGCTTTCTTT. The whole variable domain, remainder taken from reference TRBV18 and TRBJ1-1, is NAGVMQNPRHLVRRRGQEARLRCSPMKGHSHVYWYRQLPEEGLKFMVYLQKENIIDESGMPKERFSAEFPKEGPSILRIQQVVRGDSAAYFCASSPPTGWKTEAFFGQGTRLTVV.

In its sample, this clone was seen once. This chain links TRBV19 with TRBJ1-5; tentatively, D is TRBD1 (5 bases). This CDR3 has 14 amino acids. V gave up 5 bases and J gave up 5 bases, with 13 bases separating them. Germline V gives CDR1 LNHDA, CDR2 SQIVND (reference sequence). The CDR3 sequence is CASSGRARDQPQHF. The CDR3 nucleotides are TGTGCCAGTAGTGGCAGGGCAAGAGATCAGCCCCAGCATTTT. Full variable domain (outside the CDR3, taken from reference TRBV19 and TRBJ1-5): DGGITQSPKYLFRKEGQNVTLSCEQNLNHDAMYWYRQDPGQGLRLIYYSQIVNDFQKGDIAEGYSVSREKKESFPLTVTSAQKNPTAFYLCASSGRARDQPQHFGDGTRLSIL.

The chain employs TRBV1 and TRBJ2-2; the table assigns TRBD2, which was not confirmed against the DNA. TRBV1 is described as a pseudogene. The CDR3 runs 13 residues. DNA of the CDR3: TGCGCCAGCAGCCCGGAGGGAACCGGGGAGCTGTTTTTT. Protein: CASSPEGTGELFF.

The genes are TRBV6-8 and TRBJ1-5; D is unclear. The germline CDR1 and CDR2 sequences are MNHGY and SAAAGT. The CDR3 loop spans 13 amino acids. V was cut by 9 bases and J by 4 bases, with 13 bases left in between. CDR3: CASSSQRNQPQHF. CDR3 nucleotide sequence: TGTGCCAGTTCGAGTCAGCGGAATCAGCCCCAGCATTTT.

This clone was seen a few times. V is TRBV9 and J is TRBJ2-6, with 11 bases fitting TRBD2. Per the germline V gene, CDR1 is SGDLS and CDR2 is YYNGEE. J was trimmed by 2 bases and V by 4 bases; bases with no gene match: 11. The CDR3 runs to 19 residues. The CDR3 loop is CASSIYDSGRGAGANVLTF. The CDR3 nucleotides read TGTGCCAGCAGCATCTACGATAGCGGGAGGGGAGCTGGGGCCAACGTCCTGACTTTC. Variable domain in full (rest from reference TRBV9 and TRBJ2-6): DSGVTQTPKHLITATGQRVTLRCSPRSGDLSVYWYQQSLDQGLQFLIQYYNGEERAKGNILERFSAQQFPDLHSELNLSSLELGDSALYFCASSIYDSGRGAGANVLTFGAGSRLTVL.

This clone was observed a handful of times. This chain joins TRBV6-1 and TRBJ1-1; 8 nucleotides agree with TRBD1. Germline V gene lookup returns CDR1 MNHNS and CDR2 SASEGT. There are 12 residues in the CDR3. V trimming: 0 bases; J trimming: 12 bases; junction bases outside the gene matches: 3. This chain's CDR3 is CASSEAGTGPFF. CDR3 coding DNA: TGTGCCAGCAGTGAAGCAGGGACAGGACCTTTCTTT.

The J gene is TRBJ1-2, the V gene TRBV6-8; possibly TRBD1 for D (6 bases). This CDR3 comprises 15 residues. Germline V lookup: CDR1 MNHGY, CDR2 SAAAGT. Between the trimmed V and J ends, which lost 6 bases and 4 bases, there was a span of 18 bases. Here the CDR3 DNA reads TGTGCCAGCAGATCCTCCGCGGGGGGCTTCTATGGCTACACCTTC. Translating it yields CASRSSAGGFYGYTF.